This TCR beta chain was identified in a study of cytomegalovirus exposure and HLA in healthy donors. In the study overall: Of the donors genotyped, 300 to 500 in all, 81% fell in the Caucasian-associated ancestry cluster.

This clone was found a few times. Its antigen is still unknown. Germline CDR1 reads SNHLY; CDR2 reads FYNNEI. V dropped 5 bases and J dropped 0; count of bases not matched to a gene: 7. There are 17 residues in the CDR3. Primers for the PCR totalled 60 Vbeta and 13 Jbeta. Only in-frame clones appear in the TCRdb table, and some are missing; sequencing was by immunoSEQ multiplex PCR. The table shows about 150,000 clones, with about four fifths occurring only once. Study-wide findings and caveats: Being indistinguishable, some V segments were excluded, TRBV6-2 and TRBV6-3 among them. Usually a TCR sequence was rare, but some public TCRs were found in many donors.

Material: PBMCs. This sequence joins TRBV2 and TRBJ2-7; TRBD2 matches at 13 bases. This clonotype originated in a man younger than 40 in good health and CMV-seropositive. CDR3 loop: CASSPGTSGTNSYEQYF. DNA for the CDR3: TGTGCCAGCAGTCCGGGGACTAGCGGGACAAACTCCTACGAGCAGTACTTC.